The 14 T cell receptor beta chains listed next were all sequenced from one sample in a study of patients and donors after allogeneic stem cell transplantation. TCRdb reanalysed the RT-PCR reads using MiXCR and keeps one entry per CDR3 protein. In the table there are over 400,000 distinct CDR3 sequences, more than 15% of which are singletons. Sequencing used blood, either unsorted or a sorted T cell fraction (not recorded which). The receptors come from a human donor who was either an allogeneic HSCT recipient or a stem cell or donor lymphocyte infusion donor (not recorded which). It is not recorded whose cells these are; they may come from a transplant donor.

This clonotype was observed a few times. The J gene is TRBJ1-2, the V gene TRBV4-3; possibly TRBD1 for D (6 bases). Germline V gene sequence: CDR1 LGHNA, CDR2 YSLEER. This CDR3 has 13 residues. V shed 6 bases and J shed 4 bases, with 12 bases lying between them. CDR3 nucleotides: TGCGCCAGCAGATCAGACAGGACCTATGGCTACACCTTC. Translation gives CASRSDRTYGYTF.

The V call is TRBV24-1, the J call TRBJ2-7; D is ambiguous. Germline V gene sequence: CDR1 KGHDR, CDR2 SFDVKD. The CDR3 loop spans 11 amino acids. The ends were cut back, 9 bases at V and 3 bases at J, with 8 bases in the middle. CDR3 DNA: TGTGCCACCGCTGACAACTACGAGCAGTACTTC. It yields the protein CATADNYEQYF.

V is TRBV6-5 and J is TRBJ2-1; TRBD1 agrees at 8 bases. The length of the CDR3 is 15 residues. Trimming at V came to 2 bases and at J to 7 bases, leaving 7 bases not matched to a gene. Looked up from germline, CDR1 is MNHEY and CDR2 is SVGAGI. The CDR3: CASSYAGGRWNEQFF. CDR3 DNA sequence: TGTGCCAGCAGTTACGCAGGGGGCAGGTGGAATGAGCAGTTCTTC.

The V and J genes are TRBV20-1 and TRBJ1-1; D may be TRBD1 (5 bases). This CDR3 region has 13 residues. Germline V gene sequence: CDR1 DFQATT, CDR2 SNEGSKA (reference sequence). V was cut by 7 bases and J by 5 bases, with 17 bases left in between. This chain's CDR3 is CSGIKQGGTEAFF. The CDR3 DNA reads TGCAGTGGTATAAAGCAGGGCGGAACTGAAGCTTTCTTT.

This chain uses TRBV12-3 or TRBV12-4 with TRBJ1-4; 8 bases align to TRBD1. Trimming removed 5 bases from V and 0 bases from J; junction bases left unmatched: 2. This CDR3 contains 15 residues. Here the CDR3 DNA reads TGTGCCAGCAGTGGGGGACAGGCAACTAATGAAAAACTGTTTTTT. The encoded protein is CASSGGQATNEKLFF.

This clonotype was detected many times. This chain connects TRBV5-1 to TRBJ2-5, with a weak D call TRBD2 (6 bases). This CDR3 has 15 residues. Per germline, CDR1 SGHRS and CDR2 YFSETQ. V gave up 7 bases and J gave up 2 bases, with 18 bases separating them. CDR3 region: CASYPAGGIQETQYF. The CDR3 region has the DNA TGCGCCAGCTATCCGGCTGGGGGGATTCAAGAGACCCAGTACTTC.

This chain uses TRBV5-6 with TRBJ1-1; D is perhaps TRBD1 (6 bases). This CDR3 has 15 amino acids. Trimming took off 0 bases at V and 5 bases at J, with 14 bases between the two ends. Germline CDR1 and CDR2: SGHDT and YYEEEE. The CDR3 region has the DNA TGTGCCAGCAGCTTGGAGGGGGGCAGAGGGACTGAAGCTTTCTTT. Its translation: CASSLEGGRGTEAFF.

Only a few counts were recorded for this clonotype. The CDR3 protein is CASKRAGALGNEQFF. The CDR3 DNA follows: TGTGCCAGCAAAAGGGCGGGAGCCCTAGGAAATGAGCAGTTCTTC. The chain recombines TRBV14 with TRBJ2-1; 7 positions agree with TRBD2. CDR1 and CDR2 (germline): SGHDN, FVKESK. Trimming cost V 7 bases and J 7 bases; bases outside gene matches: 13. This CDR3 spans 15 amino acids.

This rearrangement joins TRBV18 to TRBJ1-5; no firm D call. This CDR3 region has 12 residues. Trimming stripped 2 bases from V and 10 bases from J, with 9 bases between. Per germline, CDR1 KGHSH and CDR2 LQKENI. The CDR3 nucleotides read TGTGCCAGCTCACCAGGGTCGGGACCCCAGCATTTT. Encoded protein: CASSPGSGPQHF.

The rearrangement joins TRBV5-1 to TRBJ1-2; D is ambiguous. This CDR3 spans 12 amino acids. With 0 bases removed from V and 6 bases from J, the gap between germline ends came to 6 bases. Germline assignment: CDR1 SGHRS and CDR2 YFSETQ. CDR3 in amino acids: CASSLGKNGYTF. The CDR3 nucleotides are TGCGCCAGCAGCTTGGGTAAAAATGGCTACACCTTC.

In this sample, this clonotype turned up a few times. This sequence joins TRBV7-2 and TRBJ1-5, with 7 positions matching TRBD1. The CDR3 covers 17 residues. With V trimmed by 1 base and J by 6 bases, 12 bases remained unmatched. CDR1 and CDR2 (germline): SGHTA, FQGNSA. CDR3 bases: TGTGCCAGCAGCTTAGTTGAGGGGAGAGGGGGCAGTCAGCCCCAGCATTTT. Protein sequence: CASSLVEGRGGSQPQHF.

This clonotype was counted only a few times. The rearrangement joins TRBV7-9 to TRBJ1-3, with D maybe TRBD1 (5 bases). The germline CDR1 and CDR2 sequences are SEHNR and FQNEAQ (reference sequence). The V end lost 0 bases, the J end lost 0 bases, and 9 bases lay between the germline ends. The CDR3 spans 16 residues. The CDR3 loop is CASSLALQGSGNTIYF. CDR3 DNA: TGTGCCAGCAGCTTAGCGCTTCAGGGCTCTGGAAACACCATATATTTT.

The table lists this clonotype with a few counts. The chain employs TRBV11-3 and TRBJ1-2; D not resolved. The CDR3 has 14 residues. The germline CDR1 and CDR2 sequences are SGHNT and YENEEA. Trimming left V 3 bases short and J 5 bases short, with 13 bases between. The CDR3 loop is CASSFRGIGYGYTF. CDR3 in DNA: TGTGCCAGCAGCTTCCGGGGTATCGGGTATGGCTACACCTTC.

There are a few counts of this clonotype. The V call is TRBV30, the J call TRBJ1-4; D remains ambiguous. The germline gives CDR1 GTSNPN, CDR2 SVGIG (reference sequence). The V and J ends lost 0 bases and 3 bases respectively, with 5 bases between them. CDR3 length equals 13 residues. The CDR3 DNA reads as TGTGCCTGGAGTGTCGAATCTAATGAAAAACTGTTTTTT. Its translation: CAWSVESNEKLFF.